The rows below give T cell receptor beta chains drawn from one sample of a study of blood T cell repertoires in COVID-19. Here immunoSEQ multiplex PCR was the method, and the copy in TCRdb shows in-frame clones only, minus some. Among around 310,000 clones listed, 70% to 90% were seen once. Material: PBMCs or T cells enriched from blood (not recorded which). These receptors were taken from a woman between 40 and 55 years old who had recovered from COVID-19. The CDR3 runs from the conserved cysteine through the conserved F or W. The D gene is left open where the match is weak. A row's size may be missing; if present it is once, few, many or a size class.

d_call j_call v_call clone_size cdr3_nt cdr3_aa
TRBD1 TRBJ1-5 TRBV6-4 - TGTGCCAGCAGTGACGGGGGACAGGGGCACTTTGGGAGCAATCAGCCCCAGCATTTT CASSDGGQGHFGSNQPQHF
TRBD1 TRBJ2-7 TRBV13 - TGTGCCAGCAGCGGACAGGGGATTTACTACGAGCAGTACTTC CASSGQGIYYEQYF
- TRBJ1-6 TRBV27 - TGTGCCACCACGCGCTCAGGGACAAGCTCCTATAATTCACCCCTCCACTTT CATTRSGTSSYNSPLHF
- TRBJ2-4 TRBV3-1/TRBV3-2 - TGTGCCAGCAGCCACGAGGGGGACATTCAGTACTTC CASSHEGDIQYF
- TRBJ2-7 TRBV28 once TGTGCCAGCAGTTTGATGGCAGGTCGGAACGAGCAGTACTTC CASSLMAGRNEQYF
TRBD2 TRBJ2-1 TRBV6-4 - TGTGCCAGCAGTGACGGACTAGCCCCCTACAATGAGCAGTTCTTC CASSDGLAPYNEQFF
TRBD2 TRBJ2-3 TRBV7-9 - TGTGCCAGCAGCTTAGGGTCGAGCGGGAGGGCCACAGATACGCAGTATTTT CASSLGSSGRATDTQYF
- TRBJ1-4 TRBV30 - TGTGCCTGGAGCCCGAGGGGGGGAACAGGAGGGTCCGAAAAACTGTTTTTT CAWSPRGGTGGSEKLFF
TRBD1 TRBJ1-3 TRBV11-2 - TGTGCCAGCAGATCCGGGACAGAAGGAAACACCATATATTTT CASRSGTEGNTIYF
- TRBJ2-1 TRBV5-1 - TGCGCCAGCAGCTTGGTGTCTAGCAACAATGAGCAGTTCTTC CASSLVSSNNEQFF
- TRBJ2-3 TRBV21-1 - TGTGCCAGCAGCAAAAAAGGGGAAACGGGAGACCACACAGATACGCAGTATTTT CASSKKGETGDHTDTQYF
TRBD2 TRBJ2-3 TRBV7-2 - TGTGCCAGCAGCTTACGGCCCGCGGGGGTCACAGATACGCAGTATTTT CASSLRPAGVTDTQYF
TRBD1 TRBJ2-7 TRBV6-1 - TGTGCCAGCAGTGAGTTGAGGGACAGGGTTTCCTACGAGCAGTACTTC CASSELRDRVSYEQYF
TRBD2 TRBJ2-1 TRBV10-1 once TGCGCCAGCAGTTTAAGCGGGGGAGACGATGAGCAGTTCTTC CASSLSGGDDEQFF
- TRBJ1-1 TRBV30 - TGTGCCTGGAGTACGTCCGGCACTGAAGCTTTCTTT CAWSTSGTEAFF
- TRBJ1-3 TRBV28 - TGTGCCACCTGGTCGGGAACAGAAACTGGAAACACCATATATTTT CATWSGTETGNTIYF
- TRBJ1-1 TRBV11-3 - TGTGCCAGCAGCTCCCTAGGGGGGGACACTGAAGCTTTCTTT CASSSLGGDTEAFF
- TRBJ1-6 TRBV7-2 - TGTGCCAGCAGTTTGTATATCCGAGCCGGGACACCCCTCCACTTT CASSLYIRAGTPLHF